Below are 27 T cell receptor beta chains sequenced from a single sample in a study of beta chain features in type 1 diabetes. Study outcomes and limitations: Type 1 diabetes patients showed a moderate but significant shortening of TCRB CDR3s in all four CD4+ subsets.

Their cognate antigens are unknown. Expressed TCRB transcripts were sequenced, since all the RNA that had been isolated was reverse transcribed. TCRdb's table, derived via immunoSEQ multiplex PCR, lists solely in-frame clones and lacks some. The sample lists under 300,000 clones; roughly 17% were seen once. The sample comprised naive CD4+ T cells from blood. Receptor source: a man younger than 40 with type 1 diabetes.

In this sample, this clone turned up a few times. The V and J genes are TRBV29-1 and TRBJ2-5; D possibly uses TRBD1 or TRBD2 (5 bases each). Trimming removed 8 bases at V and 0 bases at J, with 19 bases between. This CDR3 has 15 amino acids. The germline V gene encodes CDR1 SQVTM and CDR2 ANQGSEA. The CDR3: CSHDELRDHQETQYF. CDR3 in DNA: TGCAGCCATGACGAGCTCCGGGACCACCAAGAGACCCAGTACTTC. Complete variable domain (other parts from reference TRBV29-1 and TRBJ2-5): SAVISQKPSRDICQRGTSLTIQCQVDSQVTMMFWYRQQPGQSLTLIATANQGSEATYESGFVIDKFPISRPNLTFSTLTVSNMSPEDSSIYLCSHDELRDHQETQYFGPGTRLLVL.

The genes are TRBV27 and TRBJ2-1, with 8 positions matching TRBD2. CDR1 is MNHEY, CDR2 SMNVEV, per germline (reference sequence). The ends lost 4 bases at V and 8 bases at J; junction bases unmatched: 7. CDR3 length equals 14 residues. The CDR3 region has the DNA TGTGCCAGCAGTTCCAGCGGGAGTATCTATGAGCAGTTCTTC. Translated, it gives CASSSSGSIYEQFF.

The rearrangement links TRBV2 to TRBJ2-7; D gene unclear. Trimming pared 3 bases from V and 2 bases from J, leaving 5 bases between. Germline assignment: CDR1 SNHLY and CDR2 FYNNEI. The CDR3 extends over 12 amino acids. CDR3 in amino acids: CASSEIAYEQYF. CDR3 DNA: TGTGCCAGCAGTGAGATAGCCTACGAGCAGTACTTC.

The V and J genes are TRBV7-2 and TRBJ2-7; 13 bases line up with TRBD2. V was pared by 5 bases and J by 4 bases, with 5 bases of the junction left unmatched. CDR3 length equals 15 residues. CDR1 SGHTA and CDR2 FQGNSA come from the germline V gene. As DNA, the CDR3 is TGTGCCAGCAGCACAACTAGCGGGAGGGGGTACGAGCAGTACTTC. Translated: CASSTTSGRGYEQYF.

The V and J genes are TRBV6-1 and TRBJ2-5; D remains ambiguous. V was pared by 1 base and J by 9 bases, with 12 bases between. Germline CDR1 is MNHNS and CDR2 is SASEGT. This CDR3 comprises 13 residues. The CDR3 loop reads CASSEEAWLAQYF. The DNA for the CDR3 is TGTGCCAGCAGTGAAGAGGCATGGTTGGCCCAGTACTTC.

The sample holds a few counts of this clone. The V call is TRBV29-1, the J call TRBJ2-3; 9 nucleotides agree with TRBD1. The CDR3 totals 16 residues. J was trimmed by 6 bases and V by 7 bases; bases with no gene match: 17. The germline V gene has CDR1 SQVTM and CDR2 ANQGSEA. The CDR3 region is CSAFRSGQGIVDTQYF. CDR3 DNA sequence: TGCAGCGCCTTCCGATCCGGACAGGGGATAGTCGATACGCAGTATTTT.

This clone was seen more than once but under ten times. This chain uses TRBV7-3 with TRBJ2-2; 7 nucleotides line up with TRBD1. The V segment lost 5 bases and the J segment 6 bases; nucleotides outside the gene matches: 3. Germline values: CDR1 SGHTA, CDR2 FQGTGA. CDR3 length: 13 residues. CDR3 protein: CASSDRVSGELFF. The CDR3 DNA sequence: TGTGCCAGCAGCGACAGGGTTTCCGGGGAGCTGTTTTTT.

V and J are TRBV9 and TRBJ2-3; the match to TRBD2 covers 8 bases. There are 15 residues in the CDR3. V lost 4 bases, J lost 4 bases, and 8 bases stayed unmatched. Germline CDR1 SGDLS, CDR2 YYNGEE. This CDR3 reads CASSPTAGGSDTQYF. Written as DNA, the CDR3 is TGTGCCAGCAGCCCTACCGCGGGGGGTTCAGATACGCAGTATTTT.

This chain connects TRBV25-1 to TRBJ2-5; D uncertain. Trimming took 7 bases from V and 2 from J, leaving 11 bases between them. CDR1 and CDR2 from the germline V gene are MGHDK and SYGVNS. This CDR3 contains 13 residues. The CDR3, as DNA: TGTGCCAGCACTCGCTTTGGGCAAGAGACCCAGTACTTC. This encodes CASTRFGQETQYF.

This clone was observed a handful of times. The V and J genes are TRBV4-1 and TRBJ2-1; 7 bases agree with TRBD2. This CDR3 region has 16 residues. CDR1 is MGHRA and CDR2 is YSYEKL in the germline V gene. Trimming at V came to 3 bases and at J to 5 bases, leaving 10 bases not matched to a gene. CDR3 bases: TGCGCCAGCAGCCAGGGATCGGGACTAAACGACAATGAGCAGTTCTTC. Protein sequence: CASSQGSGLNDNEQFF.

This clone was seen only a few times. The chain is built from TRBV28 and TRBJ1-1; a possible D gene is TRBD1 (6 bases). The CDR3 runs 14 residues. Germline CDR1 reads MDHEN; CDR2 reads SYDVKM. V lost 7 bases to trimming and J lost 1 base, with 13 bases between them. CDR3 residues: CASMEGVANTEAFF. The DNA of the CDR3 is TGTGCCAGCATGGAGGGGGTCGCGAACACTGAAGCTTTCTTT. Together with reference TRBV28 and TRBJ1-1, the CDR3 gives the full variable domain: DVKVTQSSRYLVKRTGEKVFLECVQDMDHENMFWYRQDPGLGLRLIYFSYDVKMKEKGDIPEGYSVSREKKERFSLILESASTNQTSMYLCASMEGVANTEAFFGQGTRLTVV.

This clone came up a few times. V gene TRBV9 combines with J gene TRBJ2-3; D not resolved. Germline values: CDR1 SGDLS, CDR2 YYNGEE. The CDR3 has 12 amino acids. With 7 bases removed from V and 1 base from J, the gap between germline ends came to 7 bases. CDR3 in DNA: TGTGCCAGCTCCCAGGGCACAGATACGCAGTATTTT. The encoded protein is CASSQGTDTQYF. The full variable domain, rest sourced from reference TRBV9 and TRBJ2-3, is DSGVTQTPKHLITATGQRVTLRCSPRSGDLSVYWYQQSLDQGLQFLIQYYNGEERAKGNILERFSAQQFPDLHSELNLSSLELGDSALYFCASSQGTDTQYFGPGTRLTVL.

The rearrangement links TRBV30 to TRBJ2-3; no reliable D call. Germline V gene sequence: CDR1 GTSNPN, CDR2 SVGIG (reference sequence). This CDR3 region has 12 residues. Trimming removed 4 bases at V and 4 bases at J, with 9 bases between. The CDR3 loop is CAWMGRSDTQYF. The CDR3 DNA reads TGTGCCTGGATGGGCAGATCAGATACGCAGTATTTT.

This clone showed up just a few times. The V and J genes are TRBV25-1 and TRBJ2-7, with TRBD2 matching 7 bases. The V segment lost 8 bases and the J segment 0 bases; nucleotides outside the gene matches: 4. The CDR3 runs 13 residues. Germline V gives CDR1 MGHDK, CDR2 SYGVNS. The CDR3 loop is CASGEGHSYEQYF. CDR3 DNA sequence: TGTGCCAGCGGGGAGGGGCACTCCTACGAGCAGTACTTC.

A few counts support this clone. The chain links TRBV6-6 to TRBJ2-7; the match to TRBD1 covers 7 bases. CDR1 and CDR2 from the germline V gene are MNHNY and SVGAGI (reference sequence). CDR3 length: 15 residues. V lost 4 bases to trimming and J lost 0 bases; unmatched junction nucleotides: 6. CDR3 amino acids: CASSFGTVSSYEQYF. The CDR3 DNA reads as TGTGCCAGCAGTTTCGGGACAGTGTCCTCCTACGAGCAGTACTTC.

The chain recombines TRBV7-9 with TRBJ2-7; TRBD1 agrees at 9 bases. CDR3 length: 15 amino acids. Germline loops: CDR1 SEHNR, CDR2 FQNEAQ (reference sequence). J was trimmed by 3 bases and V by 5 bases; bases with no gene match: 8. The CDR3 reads CASSLGQGLVYEQYF. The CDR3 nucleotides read TGTGCCAGCAGCCTGGGACAGGGATTGGTCTACGAGCAGTACTTC.

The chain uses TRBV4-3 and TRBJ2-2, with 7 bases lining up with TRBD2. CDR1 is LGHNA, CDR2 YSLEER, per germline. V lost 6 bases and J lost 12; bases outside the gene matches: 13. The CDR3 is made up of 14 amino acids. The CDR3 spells CASSVLAKSDKLFF. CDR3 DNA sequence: TGCGCCAGCAGTGTACTAGCGAAAAGCGATAAGCTGTTTTTT.

In DNA, the CDR3 is TGTGCCAGCAGTGATGGACAGGGGGTAATCTCTGGGGCCAACGTCCTGACTTTC. It codes for CASSDGQGVISGANVLTF. The chain has TRBV27 and TRBJ2-6, with 10 positions matching TRBD1. Germline values: CDR1 MNHEY, CDR2 SMNVEV (reference sequence). This CDR3 comprises 18 residues. Trimming at V came to 5 bases and at J to 0 bases, leaving 7 bases not matched to a gene. Complete variable domain (other parts from reference TRBV27 and TRBJ2-6): EAQVTQNPRYLITVTGKKLTVTCSQNMNHEYMSWYRQDPGLGLRQIYYSMNVEVTDKGDVPEGYKVSRKEKRNFPLILESPSPNQTSLYFCASSDGQGVISGANVLTFGAGSRLTVL.

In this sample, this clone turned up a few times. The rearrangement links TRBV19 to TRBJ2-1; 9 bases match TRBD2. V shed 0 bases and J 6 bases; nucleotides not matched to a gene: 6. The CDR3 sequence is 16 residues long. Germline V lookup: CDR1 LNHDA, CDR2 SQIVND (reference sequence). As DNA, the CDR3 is TGTGCCAGTAGTATAGAAAGCCTAGCGGGGATCAATGAGCAGTTCTTC. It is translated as CASSIESLAGINEQFF.

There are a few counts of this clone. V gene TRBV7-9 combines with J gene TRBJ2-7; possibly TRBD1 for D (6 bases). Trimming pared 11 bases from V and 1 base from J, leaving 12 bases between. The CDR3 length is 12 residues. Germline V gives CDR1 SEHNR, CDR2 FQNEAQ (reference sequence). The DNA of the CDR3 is TGTGCCGTGGGACAAATTTCCTACGAGCAGTACTTC. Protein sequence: CAVGQISYEQYF.

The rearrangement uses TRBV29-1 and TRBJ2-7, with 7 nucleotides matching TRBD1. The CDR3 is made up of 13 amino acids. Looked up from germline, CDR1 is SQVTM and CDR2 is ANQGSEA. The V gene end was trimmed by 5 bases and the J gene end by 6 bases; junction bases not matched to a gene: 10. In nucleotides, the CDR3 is TGCAGCGTTCTCCGGACAGGATCCGGCGAGCAGTACTTC. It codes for CSVLRTGSGEQYF.

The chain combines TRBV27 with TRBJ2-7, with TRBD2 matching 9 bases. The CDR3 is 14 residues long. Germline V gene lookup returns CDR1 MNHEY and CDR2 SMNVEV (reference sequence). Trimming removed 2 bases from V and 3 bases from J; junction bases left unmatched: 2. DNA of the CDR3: TGTGCCAGCAGTTTAAGCGGGAGGATCTACGAGCAGTACTTC. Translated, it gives CASSLSGRIYEQYF.

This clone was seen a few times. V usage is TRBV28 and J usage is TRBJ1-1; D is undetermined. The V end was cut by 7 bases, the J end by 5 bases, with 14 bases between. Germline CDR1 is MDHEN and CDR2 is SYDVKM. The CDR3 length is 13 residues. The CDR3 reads CASTRSTVTEAFF. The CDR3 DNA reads TGTGCCAGCACGCGGTCGACTGTGACTGAAGCTTTCTTT.

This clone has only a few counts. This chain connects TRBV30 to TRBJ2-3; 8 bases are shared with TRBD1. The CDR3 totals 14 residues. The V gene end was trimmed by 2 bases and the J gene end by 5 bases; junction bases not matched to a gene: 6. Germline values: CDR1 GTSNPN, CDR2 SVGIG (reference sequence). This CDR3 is CAWSIGQGVDTQYF. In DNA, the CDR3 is TGTGCCTGGAGTATTGGACAGGGTGTAGATACGCAGTATTTT.

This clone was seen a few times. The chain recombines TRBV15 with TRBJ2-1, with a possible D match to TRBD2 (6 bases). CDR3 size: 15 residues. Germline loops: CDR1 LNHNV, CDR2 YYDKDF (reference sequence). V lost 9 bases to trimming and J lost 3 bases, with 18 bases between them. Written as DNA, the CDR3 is TGTGCCACTGACCTGGGGGAGGCCGGCTACAATGAGCAGTTCTTC. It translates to CATDLGEAGYNEQFF.

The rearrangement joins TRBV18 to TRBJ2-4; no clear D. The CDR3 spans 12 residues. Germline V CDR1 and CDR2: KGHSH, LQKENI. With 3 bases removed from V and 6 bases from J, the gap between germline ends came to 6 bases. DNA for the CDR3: TGTGCCAGCTCACCGTTAAGAAACATTCAGTACTTC. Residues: CASSPLRNIQYF.

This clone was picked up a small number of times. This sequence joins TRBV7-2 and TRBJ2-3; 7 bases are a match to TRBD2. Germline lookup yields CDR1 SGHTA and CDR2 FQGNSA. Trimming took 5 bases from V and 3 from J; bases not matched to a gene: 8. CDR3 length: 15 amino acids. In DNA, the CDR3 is TGTGCCAGCAGCCCAGGACTAGGTGGGACAGATACGCAGTATTTT. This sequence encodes CASSPGLGGTDTQYF.